This T cell receptor beta chain was recovered during a study of T cells and copy number aberrations in small-cell lung cancer. Generated by immunoSEQ multiplex PCR, the TCRdb table keeps only in-frame clones and is missing some. The sample has some 9,300 clones; approximately 79% are singletons. Trimming at V came to 2 bases and at J to 2 bases, leaving 5 bases not matched to a gene. The CDR3 is 16 amino acids. Germline loops: CDR1 MNHEY, CDR2 SVGAGI. This receptor was identified in a man aged 55 to 70 with small cell lung cancer. Sequencing was done on a sample of normal tissue next to the tumor. This rearrangement joins TRBV6-5 to TRBJ2-3; 9 bases match TRBD2. The CDR3 sequence: CASSYGGGGITDTQYF. The CDR3 DNA is TGTGCCAGCAGTTACGGCGGGGGGGGCATCACAGATACGCAGTATTTT.